This is a list of T cell receptor beta chains from one sample in a study of identical twins. MiXCR, applied by TCRdb to the 5' RACE reads, yields one record per CDR3 protein. Among around 1.7 million distinct CDR3 sequences listed, around a third were seen once. Sequenced material: cord blood. The source is a newborn girl in good health. Each CDR3 is given with its conserved first and last residue. D genes are given only for firm matches. Clone size is stated in some rows and not others, as once, few, many or a class when expanded.

cdr3_aa	cdr3_nt	d_call	v_call	j_call	clone_size	cdr3_length
CASSVTGLYEQYF	TGCGCCAGCAGCGTTACAGGGTTGTACGAGCAGTACTTC	NA	TRBV4-1	TRBJ2-7	few	13
CARGAGAYEQYF	TGTGCCAGGGGGGCTGGGGCCTACGAGCAGTACTTC	NA	TRBV2	TRBJ2-7	few	12
CASSLVPNFNEQFF	TGCGCCAGCAGCTTGGTCCCCAACTTCAATGAGCAGTTCTTC	NA	TRBV5-1	TRBJ2-1	many	14
CATSVRDRGLETQYF	TGTGCCACCAGTGTTAGGGACAGGGGGTTGGAGACCCAGTACTTC	TRBD1	TRBV24-1	TRBJ2-5	NA	15
CASSLNGPPYNEQFF	TGTGCCAGCAGCTTAAACGGGCCCCCATACAATGAGCAGTTCTTC	NA	TRBV7-3	TRBJ2-1	NA	15
CATSANRTSGTLADTQYF	TGTGCCACCAGTGCGAACAGGACTAGCGGGACTCTCGCAGATACGCAGTATTTT	TRBD2	TRBV24-1	TRBJ2-3	NA	18
CASSQGAVYQETQYF	TGTGCCAGCAGCCAGGGGGCGGTGTACCAAGAGACCCAGTACTTC	NA	TRBV3-1	TRBJ2-5	NA	15
CASSLNTETQYF	TGTGCCAGCAGCTTAAATACAGAGACCCAGTACTTC	NA	TRBV7-2	TRBJ2-5	many	12
CASSWDYGYTF	TGTGCCAGCAGCTGGGACTATGGCTACACCTTC	NA	TRBV5-6	TRBJ1-2	many	11
CASSTNPGQGVGYGYTF	TGTGCCAGCAGCACGAACCCCGGACAGGGGGTCGGGTATGGCTACACCTTC	TRBD1	TRBV6-1	TRBJ1-2	few	17
CASSYGRSTEAFF	TGTGCCAGCAGTTACGGACGGAGCACTGAAGCTTTCTTT	NA	TRBV6-5	TRBJ1-1	once	13
CASSELQYSNQPQHF	TGTGCCAGCAGTGAACTTCAGTATAGCAATCAGCCCCAGCATTTT	NA	TRBV6-1	TRBJ1-5	few	15
CASSTRGFGANVLTF	TGTGCCAGCAGTACAAGGGGGTTTGGGGCCAACGTCCTGACTTTC	NA	TRBV6-6	TRBJ2-6	NA	15
CASSPSTTTGVSYEQYF	TGTGCCAGCAGTCCATCGACGACGACAGGGGTATCCTACGAGCAGTACTTC	TRBD1	TRBV28	TRBJ2-7	NA	17
CANPGTSGGAYYNEQFF	TGTGCCAACCCCGGGACTAGCGGGGGGGCCTACTACAATGAGCAGTTCTTC	TRBD2	TRBV6-4	TRBJ2-1	NA	17
CASSSGQGGQETQSF	TGCGCCAGCAGCTCGGGACAGGGGGGTCAAGAGACCCAGTCCTTC	TRBD1	TRBV5-1	TRBJ2-5	NA	15